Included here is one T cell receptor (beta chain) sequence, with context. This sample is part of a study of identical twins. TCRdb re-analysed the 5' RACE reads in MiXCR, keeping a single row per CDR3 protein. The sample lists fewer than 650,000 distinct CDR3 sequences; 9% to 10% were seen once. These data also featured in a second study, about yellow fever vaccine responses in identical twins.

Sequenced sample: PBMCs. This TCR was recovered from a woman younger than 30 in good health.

The CDR3, as DNA: TGTGCCAGCAGCAAAGATGCCGCCCGGCCCTACGAGCAGTACTTC. Amino acid sequence: CASSKDAARPYEQYF. The V call is TRBV21-1, the J call TRBJ2-7; the tabulated D call, TRBD1, remains unverified against the DNA. TRBV21-1 is labeled a pseudogene. The CDR3 is 15 amino acids.